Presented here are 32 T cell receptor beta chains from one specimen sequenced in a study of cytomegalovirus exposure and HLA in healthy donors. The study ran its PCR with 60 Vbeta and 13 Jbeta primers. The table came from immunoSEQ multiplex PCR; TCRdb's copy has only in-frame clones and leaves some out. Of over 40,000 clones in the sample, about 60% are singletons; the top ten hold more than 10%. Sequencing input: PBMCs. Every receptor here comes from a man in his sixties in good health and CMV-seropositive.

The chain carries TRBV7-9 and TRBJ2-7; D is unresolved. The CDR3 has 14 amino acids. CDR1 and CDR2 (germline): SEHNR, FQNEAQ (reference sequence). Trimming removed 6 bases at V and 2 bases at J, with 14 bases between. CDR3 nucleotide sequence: TGTGCCAGCAGACTATTTAGCACCCCCTACGAGCAGTACTTC. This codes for CASRLFSTPYEQYF.

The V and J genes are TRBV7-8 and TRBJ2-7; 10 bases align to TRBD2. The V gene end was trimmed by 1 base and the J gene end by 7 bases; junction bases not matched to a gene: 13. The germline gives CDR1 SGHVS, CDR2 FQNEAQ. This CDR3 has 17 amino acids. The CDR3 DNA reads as TGTGCCAGCAGCTTAGTAGATAGCGGGAGGTGGGGTCTGGAGCAGTACTTC. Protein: CASSLVDSGRWGLEQYF.

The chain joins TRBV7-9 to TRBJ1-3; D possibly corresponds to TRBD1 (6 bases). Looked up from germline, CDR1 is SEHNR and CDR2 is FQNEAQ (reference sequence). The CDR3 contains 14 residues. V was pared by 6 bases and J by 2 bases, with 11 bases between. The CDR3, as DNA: TGTGCCAGCAGTCCTGGGACACCTGGAAACACCATATATTTT. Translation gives CASSPGTPGNTIYF.

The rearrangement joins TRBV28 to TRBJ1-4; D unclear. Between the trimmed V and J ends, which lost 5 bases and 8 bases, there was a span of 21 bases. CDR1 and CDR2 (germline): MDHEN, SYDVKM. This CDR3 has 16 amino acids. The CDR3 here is CASSPRGFRRQEKLFF. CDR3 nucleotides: TGTGCCAGCAGTCCGCGGGGATTCCGGAGGCAAGAAAAACTGTTTTTT.

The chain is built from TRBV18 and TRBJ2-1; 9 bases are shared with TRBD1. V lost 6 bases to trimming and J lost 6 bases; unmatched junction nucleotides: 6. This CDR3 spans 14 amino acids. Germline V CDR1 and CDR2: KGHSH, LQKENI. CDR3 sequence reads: CASSYGTGSNEQFF. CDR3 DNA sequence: TGTGCCAGCTCCTATGGGACAGGGTCCAATGAGCAGTTCTTC.

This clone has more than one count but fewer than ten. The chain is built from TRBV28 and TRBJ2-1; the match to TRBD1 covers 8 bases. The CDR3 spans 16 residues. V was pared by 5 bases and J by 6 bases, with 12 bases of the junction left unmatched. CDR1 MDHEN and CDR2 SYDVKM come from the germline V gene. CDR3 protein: CASSPWTGSVSNEQFF. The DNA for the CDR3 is TGTGCCAGCAGTCCCTGGACAGGGAGCGTATCCAATGAGCAGTTCTTC.

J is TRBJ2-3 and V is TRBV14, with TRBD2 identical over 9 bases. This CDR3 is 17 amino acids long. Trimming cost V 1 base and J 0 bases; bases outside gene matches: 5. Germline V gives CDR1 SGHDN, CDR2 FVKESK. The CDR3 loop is CASSQASSGASTDTQYF. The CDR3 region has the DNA TGTGCCAGCAGCCAAGCTTCTAGCGGGGCTAGCACAGATACGCAGTATTTT.

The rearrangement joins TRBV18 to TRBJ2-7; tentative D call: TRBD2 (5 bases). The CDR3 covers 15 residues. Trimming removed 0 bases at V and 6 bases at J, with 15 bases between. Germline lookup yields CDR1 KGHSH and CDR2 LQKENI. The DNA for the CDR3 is TGTGCCAGCTCACCACCTTCGGCCCAAACTAGCGAGCAGTACTTC. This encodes CASSPPSAQTSEQYF.

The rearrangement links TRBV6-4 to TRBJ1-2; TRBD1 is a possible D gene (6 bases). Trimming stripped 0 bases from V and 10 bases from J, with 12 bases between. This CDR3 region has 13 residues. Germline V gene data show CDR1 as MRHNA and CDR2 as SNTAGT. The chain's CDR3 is CASSDSFSGAYTF. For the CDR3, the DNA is TGTGCCAGCAGTGACTCGTTTTCAGGGGCCTACACCTTC.

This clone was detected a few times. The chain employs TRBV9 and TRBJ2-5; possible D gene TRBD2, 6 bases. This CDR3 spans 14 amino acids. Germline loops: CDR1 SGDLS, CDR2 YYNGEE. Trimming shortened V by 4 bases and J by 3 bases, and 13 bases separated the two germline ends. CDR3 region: CASSPRPGEETQYF. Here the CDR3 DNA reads TGTGCCAGCAGCCCCAGACCGGGAGAAGAGACCCAGTACTTC.

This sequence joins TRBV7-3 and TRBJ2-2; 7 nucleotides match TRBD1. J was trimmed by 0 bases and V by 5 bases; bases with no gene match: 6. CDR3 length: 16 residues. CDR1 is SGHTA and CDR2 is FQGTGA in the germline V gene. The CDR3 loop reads CASSKSGGTNTGELFF. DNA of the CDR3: TGTGCCAGCAGCAAGTCAGGGGGAACGAACACCGGGGAGCTGTTTTTT.

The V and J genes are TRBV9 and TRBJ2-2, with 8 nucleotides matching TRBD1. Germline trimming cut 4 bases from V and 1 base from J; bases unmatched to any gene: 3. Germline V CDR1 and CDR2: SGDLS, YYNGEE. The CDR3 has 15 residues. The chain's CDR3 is CASSPQGGNTGELFF. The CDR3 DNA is TGTGCCAGCAGCCCACAGGGGGGGAACACCGGGGAGCTGTTTTTT.

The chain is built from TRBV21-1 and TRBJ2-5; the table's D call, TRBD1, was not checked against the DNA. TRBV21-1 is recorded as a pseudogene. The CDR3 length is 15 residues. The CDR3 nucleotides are TGTGCCCCGGAGACTATTGGGGGCAGTAGGAAGACCCAGTACTTC. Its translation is CAPETIGGSRKTQYF.

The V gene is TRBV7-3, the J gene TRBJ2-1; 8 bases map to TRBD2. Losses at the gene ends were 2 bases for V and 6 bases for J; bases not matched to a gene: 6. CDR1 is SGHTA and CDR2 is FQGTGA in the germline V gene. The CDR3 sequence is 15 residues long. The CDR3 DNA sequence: TGTGCCAGCAGCTTAGCAGCGGGAGTCCGCAATGAGCAGTTCTTC. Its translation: CASSLAAGVRNEQFF.

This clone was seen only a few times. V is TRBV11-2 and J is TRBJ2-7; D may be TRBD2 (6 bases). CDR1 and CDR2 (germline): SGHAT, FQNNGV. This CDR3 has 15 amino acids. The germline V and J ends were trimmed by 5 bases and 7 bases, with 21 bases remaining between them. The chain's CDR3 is CASSPRSSGGGEQYF. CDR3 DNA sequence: TGTGCCAGCAGCCCGCGGTCCAGCGGTGGAGGGGAGCAGTACTTC.

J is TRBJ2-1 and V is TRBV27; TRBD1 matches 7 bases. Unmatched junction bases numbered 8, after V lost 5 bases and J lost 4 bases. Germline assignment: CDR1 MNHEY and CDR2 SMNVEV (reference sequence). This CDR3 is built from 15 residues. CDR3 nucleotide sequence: TGTGCCAGCAGTCCGACAGGGTACGGATACAATGAGCAGTTCTTC. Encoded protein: CASSPTGYGYNEQFF.

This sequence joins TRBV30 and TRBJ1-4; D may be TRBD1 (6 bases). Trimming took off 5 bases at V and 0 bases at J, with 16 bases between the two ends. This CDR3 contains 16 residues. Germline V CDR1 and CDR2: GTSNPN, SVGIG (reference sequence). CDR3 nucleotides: TGTGCCTGGGCACAGGGAGCCTCTCCAACTAATGAAAAACTGTTTTTT. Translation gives CAWAQGASPTNEKLFF.

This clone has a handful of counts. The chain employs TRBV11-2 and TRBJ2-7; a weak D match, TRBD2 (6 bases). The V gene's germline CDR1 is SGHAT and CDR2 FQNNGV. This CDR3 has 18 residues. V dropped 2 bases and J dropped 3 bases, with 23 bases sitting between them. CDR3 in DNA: TGTGCCAGCAGCTTACGGCGTAGCGGACCGATTTACCGCTACGAGCAGTACTTC. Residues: CASSLRRSGPIYRYEQYF.

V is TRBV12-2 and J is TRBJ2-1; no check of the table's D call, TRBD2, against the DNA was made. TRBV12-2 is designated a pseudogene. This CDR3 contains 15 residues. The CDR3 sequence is CASRLAERRDNEQFF. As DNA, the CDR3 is TGTGCAAGTCGCTTAGCGGAGCGACGAGACAATGAGCAGTTCTTC.

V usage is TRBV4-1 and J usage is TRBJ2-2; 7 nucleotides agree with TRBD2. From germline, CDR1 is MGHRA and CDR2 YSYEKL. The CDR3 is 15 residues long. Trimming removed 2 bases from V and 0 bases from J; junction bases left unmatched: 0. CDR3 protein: CASSQLAANTGELFF. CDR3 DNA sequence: TGCGCCAGCAGCCAACTAGCGGCGAACACCGGGGAGCTGTTTTTT.

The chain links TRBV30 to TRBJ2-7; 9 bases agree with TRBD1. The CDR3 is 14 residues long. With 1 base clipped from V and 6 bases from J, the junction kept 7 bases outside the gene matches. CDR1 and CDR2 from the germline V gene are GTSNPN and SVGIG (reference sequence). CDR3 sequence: CAWSGGQGPREQYF. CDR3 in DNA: TGTGCCTGGAGTGGAGGACAGGGGCCACGCGAGCAGTACTTC.

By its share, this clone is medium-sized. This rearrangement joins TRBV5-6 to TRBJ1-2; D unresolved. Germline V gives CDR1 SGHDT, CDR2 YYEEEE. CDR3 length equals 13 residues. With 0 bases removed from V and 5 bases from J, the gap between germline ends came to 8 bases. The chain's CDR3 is CASSLGARYGYTF. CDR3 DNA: TGTGCCAGCAGCTTGGGGGCAAGGTATGGCTACACCTTC. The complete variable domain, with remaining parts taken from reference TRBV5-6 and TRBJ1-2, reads DAGVTQSPTHLIKTRGQQVTLRCSPKSGHDTVSWYQQALGQGPQFIFQYYEEEERQRGNFPDRFSGHQFPNYSSELNVNALLLGDSALYLCASSLGARYGYTFGSGTRLTVV.

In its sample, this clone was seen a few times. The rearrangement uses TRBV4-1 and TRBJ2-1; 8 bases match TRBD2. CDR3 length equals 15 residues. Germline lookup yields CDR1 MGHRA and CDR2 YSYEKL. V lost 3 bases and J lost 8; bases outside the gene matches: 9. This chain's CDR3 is CASSQHPGLGDEQFF. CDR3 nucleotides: TGCGCCAGCAGCCAGCACCCGGGACTAGGCGATGAGCAGTTCTTC.

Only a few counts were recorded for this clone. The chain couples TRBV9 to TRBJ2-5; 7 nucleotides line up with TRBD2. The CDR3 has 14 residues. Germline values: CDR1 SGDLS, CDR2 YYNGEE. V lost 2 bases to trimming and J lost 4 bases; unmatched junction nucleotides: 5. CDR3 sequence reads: CASSVGLEGETQYF. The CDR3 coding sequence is TGTGCCAGCAGCGTCGGACTAGAAGGAGAGACCCAGTACTTC.

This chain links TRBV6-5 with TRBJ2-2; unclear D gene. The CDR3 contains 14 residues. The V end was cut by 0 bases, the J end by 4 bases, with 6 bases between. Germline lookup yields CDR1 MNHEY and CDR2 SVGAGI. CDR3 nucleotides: TGTGCCAGCAGTTACTCTTTCCGCACCGGGGAGCTGTTTTTT. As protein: CASSYSFRTGELFF.

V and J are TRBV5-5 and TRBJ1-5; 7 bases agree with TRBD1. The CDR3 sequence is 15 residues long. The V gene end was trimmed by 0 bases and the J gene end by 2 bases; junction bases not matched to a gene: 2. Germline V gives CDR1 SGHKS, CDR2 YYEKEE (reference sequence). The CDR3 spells CASSLGQGGNQPQHF. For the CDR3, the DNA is TGTGCCAGCAGCTTGGGACAGGGTGGCAATCAGCCCCAGCATTTT. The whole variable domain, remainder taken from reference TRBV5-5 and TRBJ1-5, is DAGVTQSPTHLIKTRGQQVTLRCSPISGHKSVSWYQQVLGQGPQFIFQYYEKEERGRGNFPDRFSARQFPNYSSELNVNALLLGDSALYLCASSLGQGGNQPQHFGDGTRLSIL.

CDR3 in amino acids: CASRHASGANVLTF. Here the CDR3 DNA reads TGTGCCAGCCGACATGCCTCTGGGGCCAACGTCCTGACTTTC. The rearrangement links TRBV6-1 to TRBJ2-6; D gene uncertain. There are 14 residues in the CDR3. The germline V gene has CDR1 MNHNS and CDR2 SASEGT. V was clipped by 8 bases and J by 0 bases, with 8 bases between them.

This CDR3 is CASSEDSGRGADTQYF. Written as DNA, the CDR3 is TGTGCCAGCAGTGAGGATAGCGGGAGAGGGGCAGATACGCAGTATTTT. The chain employs TRBV6-4 and TRBJ2-3; TRBD2 matches at 9 bases. Germline CDR1 MRHNA, CDR2 SNTAGT. The length of the CDR3 is 16 residues. The ends lost 3 bases at V and 4 bases at J; junction bases unmatched: 8.

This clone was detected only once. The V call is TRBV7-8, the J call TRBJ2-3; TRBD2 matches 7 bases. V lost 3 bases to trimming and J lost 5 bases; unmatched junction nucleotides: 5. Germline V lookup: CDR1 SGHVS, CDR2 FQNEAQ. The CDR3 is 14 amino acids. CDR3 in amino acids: CASSFGVAGDTQYF. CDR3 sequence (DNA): TGTGCCAGCAGCTTCGGGGTAGCGGGAGATACGCAGTATTTT.

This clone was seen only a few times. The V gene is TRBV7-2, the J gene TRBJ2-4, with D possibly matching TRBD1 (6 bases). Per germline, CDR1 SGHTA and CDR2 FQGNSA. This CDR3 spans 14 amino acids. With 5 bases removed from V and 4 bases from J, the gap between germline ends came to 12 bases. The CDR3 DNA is TGTGCCAGCAGCACATACAGGGATAAAAACATTCAGTACTTC. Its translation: CASSTYRDKNIQYF.

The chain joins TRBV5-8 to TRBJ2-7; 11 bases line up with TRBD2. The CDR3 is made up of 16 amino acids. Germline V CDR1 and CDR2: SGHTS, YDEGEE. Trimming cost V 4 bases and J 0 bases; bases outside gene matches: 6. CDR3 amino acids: CASSTSGTSGSYEQYF. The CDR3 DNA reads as TGTGCCAGCAGCACCTCCGGGACTAGCGGCTCCTACGAGCAGTACTTC.

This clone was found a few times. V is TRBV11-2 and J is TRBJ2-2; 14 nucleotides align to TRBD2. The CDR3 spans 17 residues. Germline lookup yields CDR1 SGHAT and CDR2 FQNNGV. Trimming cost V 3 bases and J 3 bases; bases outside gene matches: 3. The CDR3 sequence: CASSLTSGRADTGELFF. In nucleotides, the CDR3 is TGTGCCAGCAGCTTGACTAGCGGGAGGGCCGACACCGGGGAGCTGTTTTTT. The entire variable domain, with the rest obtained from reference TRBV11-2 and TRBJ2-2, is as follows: EAGVAQSPRYKIIEKRQSVAFWCNPISGHATLYWYQQILGQGPKLLIQFQNNGVVDDSQLPKDRFSAERLKGVDSTLKIQPAKLEDSAVYLCASSLTSGRADTGELFFGEGSRLTVL.